The 20 T cell receptor beta chains below were found in one sample sequenced in a study of blood T cell repertoires in COVID-19. TCRdb keeps only in-frame clones here, not all; method: immunoSEQ multiplex PCR. This table holds about 140,000 clones, over 80% found once. The sequenced material came from peripheral blood. The receptors here all came from a man in his 60s with active or convalescent COVID-19.

V and J are TRBV5-1 and TRBJ1-1; the match to TRBD1 covers 9 bases. After removal of 4 bases from V and 5 bases from J, the junction contained 15 bases not matched to a gene. Germline V gene sequence: CDR1 SGHRS, CDR2 YFSETQ. The CDR3 length is 17 residues. DNA of the CDR3: TGCGCCAGCAGCATCCTGGGACAGGGAGGGTCGGGGACTGAAGCTTTCTTT. Residues: CASSILGQGGSGTEAFF. Full variable domain (outside the CDR3, taken from reference TRBV5-1 and TRBJ1-1): KAGVTQTPRYLIKTRGQQVTLSCSPISGHRSVSWYQQTPGQGLQFLFEYFSETQRNKGNFPGRFSGRQFSNSRSEMNVSTLELGDSALYLCASSILGQGGSGTEAFFGQGTRLTVV.

This clone has only a few counts. V usage is TRBV6-6 and J usage is TRBJ2-3; D might be TRBD2 (7 bases). The germline V and J ends were trimmed by 6 bases and 0 bases, with 13 bases remaining between them. Per the germline V gene, CDR1 is MNHNY and CDR2 is SVGAGI (reference sequence). The CDR3 is made up of 15 amino acids. CDR3 in amino acids: CASSRGAGSTDTQYF. The CDR3 nucleotides are TGTGCCAGCAGCCGGGGGGCGGGAAGCACAGATACGCAGTATTTT.

This chain connects TRBV14 to TRBJ2-3; D gene uncertain. V was trimmed by 0 bases and J by 4 bases, leaving 14 bases between them. The CDR3 sequence is 16 residues long. Germline lookup yields CDR1 SGHDN and CDR2 FVKESK. The CDR3 DNA is TGTGCCAGCAGCCAAGATTTTAACCGGGTTTCAGATACGCAGTATTTT. This gives the protein CASSQDFNRVSDTQYF.

The genes are TRBV24-1 and TRBJ2-1, with TRBD2 as a possible D gene (5 bases). The CDR3 sequence is 13 residues long. CDR1 and CDR2 from the germline V gene are KGHDR and SFDVKD. Trimming cost V 7 bases and J 2 bases, with 8 bases left between them. The CDR3 nucleotides read TGTGCCACCAGCCGGGAAACCTACAATGAGCAGTTCTTC. As protein: CATSRETYNEQFF.

In its sample, this clone was seen a few times. The V and J genes are TRBV2 and TRBJ1-6; 12 nucleotides line up with TRBD1. The germline V gene encodes CDR1 SNHLY and CDR2 FYNNEI. This CDR3 spans 18 amino acids. Trimming took 8 bases from V and 0 from J; bases not matched to a gene: 8. The CDR3, as DNA: TGTGCCAGCGTCGGGACAGGGGGCTATGGCTCCTATAATTCACCCCTCCACTTT. It yields the protein CASVGTGGYGSYNSPLHF.

The rearrangement uses TRBV28 and TRBJ1-5, with D uncertain. Germline CDR1 MDHEN, CDR2 SYDVKM. The CDR3 has 15 amino acids. V was trimmed by 2 bases and J by 3 bases, leaving 11 bases between them. CDR3 sequence (DNA): TGTGCCAGCAGTTTAGAACCCGAACTCAATCAGCCCCAGCATTTT. This translates into CASSLEPELNQPQHF.

The chain combines TRBV7-9 with TRBJ2-3, with 10 positions matching TRBD2. In germline, CDR1 is SEHNR, CDR2 FQNEAQ (reference sequence). The CDR3 loop spans 16 amino acids. J lost 1 base, V lost 4 bases, and 5 bases had no gene match. CDR3 sequence reads: CASSSLAGVGTDTQYF. In nucleotides, the CDR3 is TGTGCCAGCAGCTCGCTAGCGGGAGTGGGCACAGATACGCAGTATTTT.

This clone was seen more than once but under ten times. The chain carries TRBV5-1 and TRBJ1-4; D is perhaps TRBD1 (5 bases). The CDR3 sequence is 18 residues long. In germline, CDR1 is SGHRS, CDR2 YFSETQ. V was trimmed by 1 base and J by 2 bases, leaving 18 bases between them. The CDR3 spells CASSLKGAHMTTNEKLFF. The CDR3 DNA sequence: TGCGCCAGCAGCTTGAAAGGGGCTCACATGACTACTAATGAAAAACTGTTTTTT. Based on the CDR3 plus reference TRBV5-1 and TRBJ1-4, the full variable domain is KAGVTQTPRYLIKTRGQQVTLSCSPISGHRSVSWYQQTPGQGLQFLFEYFSETQRNKGNFPGRFSGRQFSNSRSEMNVSTLELGDSALYLCASSLKGAHMTTNEKLFFGSGTQLSVL.

J is TRBJ1-1 and V is TRBV7-9; D is perhaps TRBD1 (6 bases). In germline, CDR1 is SEHNR, CDR2 FQNEAQ (reference sequence). The CDR3 extends over 15 amino acids. V lost 2 bases and J lost 0, with 10 bases in between. Written as DNA, the CDR3 is TGTGCCAGCAGCTTACAGGGGATAATGAACACTGAAGCTTTCTTT. Protein: CASSLQGIMNTEAFF. Based on the CDR3 plus reference TRBV7-9 and TRBJ1-1, the full variable domain is DTGVSQNPRHKITKRGQNVTFRCDPISEHNRLYWYRQTLGQGPEFLTYFQNEAQLEKSRLLSDRFSAERPKGSFSTLEIQRTEQGDSAMYLCASSLQGIMNTEAFFGQGTRLTVV.

This clone has a single count. V usage is TRBV24-1 and J usage is TRBJ2-3; TRBD1 matches at 8 bases. The CDR3 totals 14 residues. V lost 6 bases to trimming and J lost 5 bases; unmatched junction nucleotides: 6. Per the germline V gene, CDR1 is KGHDR and CDR2 is SFDVKD. CDR3 bases: TGTGCCACCAGTCCAGGGGGCTCTTTAGATACGCAGTATTTT. Translating gives CATSPGGSLDTQYF.

The DNA of the CDR3 is TGTGCCAGCAGTGAAGCGCTTGAAAGTAGAGAGGCTTTCTTT. As protein: CASSEALESREAFF. This chain uses TRBV2 with TRBJ1-1; D remains unclear. The CDR3 has 14 amino acids. Deletions cut 0 bases from V and 11 bases from J, with 16 bases between. CDR1 is SNHLY and CDR2 is FYNNEI in the germline V gene.

The chain joins TRBV14 to TRBJ1-4; a weak D match, TRBD1 (5 bases). CDR3 length: 14 amino acids. Deletions cut 1 base from V and 10 bases from J, with 13 bases between. Germline CDR1 is SGHDN and CDR2 is FVKESK. The chain's CDR3 is CASSQGLHGGKLFF. DNA of the CDR3: TGTGCCAGCAGCCAAGGACTACACGGGGGAAAACTGTTTTTT.

Notes on this clone: This same CDR3 is encoded by further DNA sequences in the sample. The V call is TRBV19, the J call TRBJ2-3; 10 bases are shared with TRBD1. Germline-derived CDR1 and CDR2 are LNHDA and SQIVND (reference sequence). The CDR3 has 16 amino acids. Losses at the gene ends were 2 bases for V and 1 base for J; bases not matched to a gene: 3. The chain's CDR3 is CASSISGQGGTDTQYF. CDR3 DNA: TGTGCCAGTAGTATAAGCGGACAGGGGGGCACAGATACGCAGTATTTT.

V gene TRBV9 combines with J gene TRBJ2-7, with D tentatively TRBD1 (5 bases). CDR3 length equals 14 residues. Trimming stripped 0 bases from V and 0 bases from J, with 7 bases between. Germline V gene data show CDR1 as SGDLS and CDR2 as YYNGEE. The CDR3 coding sequence is TGTGCCAGCAGCGTAGCTACAGGCTCCTACGAGCAGTACTTC. Translation gives CASSVATGSYEQYF.

The chain couples TRBV9 to TRBJ1-3; D ambiguous. Germline-derived CDR1 and CDR2 are SGDLS and YYNGEE. With 0 bases removed from V and 4 bases from J, the gap between germline ends came to 5 bases. The CDR3 runs to 13 residues. CDR3 DNA: TGTGCCAGCAGCGTAGCTACGGGAAACACCATATATTTT. This translates into CASSVATGNTIYF.

The chain is built from TRBV11-2 and TRBJ2-3, with TRBD2 identical over 14 bases. This CDR3 contains 14 residues. Germline CDR1 and CDR2: SGHAT and FQNNGV. Trimming cost V 5 bases and J 8 bases; bases outside gene matches: 3. CDR3 DNA: TGTGCCAGCAGCCGACTAGCGGGAGGGCGTACGCAGTATTTT. This sequence encodes CASSRLAGGRTQYF.

V usage is TRBV28 and J usage is TRBJ1-5; perhaps TRBD1 as D (6 bases). The CDR3 has 15 residues. In germline, CDR1 is MDHEN, CDR2 SYDVKM. V lost 4 bases to trimming and J lost 6 bases, with 16 bases between them. CDR3 sequence reads: CASSWGGTGGQPQHF. The CDR3 DNA follows: TGTGCCAGCAGTTGGGGGGGCACGGGGGGTCAGCCCCAGCATTTT.

This clone came up once. The rearrangement links TRBV29-1 to TRBJ1-4; no clear D. V dropped 0 bases and J dropped 4 bases, with 9 bases sitting between them. Germline V gene data show CDR1 as SQVTM and CDR2 as ANQGSEA. The CDR3 covers 14 residues. CDR3 nucleotide sequence: TGCAGCGTTGAAGATCCACAAGATAATGAAAAACTGTTTTTT. It yields the protein CSVEDPQDNEKLFF.

This clone showed up just a few times. This chain connects TRBV5-6 to TRBJ2-1; D may be TRBD1 (5 bases). The ends were cut back, 0 bases at V and 2 bases at J, with 6 bases in the middle. The length of the CDR3 is 14 residues. The germline CDR1 and CDR2 sequences are SGHDT and YYEEEE. DNA of the CDR3: TGTGCCAGCAGCTTGGGACAGCCCTACAATGAGCAGTTCTTC. Its translation is CASSLGQPYNEQFF.

J is TRBJ1-4 and V is TRBV7-3, with D possibly being TRBD1 (6 bases). Germline loops: CDR1 SGHTA, CDR2 FQGTGA. The CDR3 is 13 amino acids. Trimming cost V 3 bases and J 7 bases, with 9 bases left between them. Here the CDR3 reads CASSLGAREKLFF. The CDR3 DNA follows: TGTGCCAGCAGCTTGGGGGCACGTGAAAAACTGTTTTTT.